The present entry profiles one TCR beta chain with its context. In its sample, this clone was seen many times. It lacks a known antigen. Base qualities are missing; no much larger clone stands one base away. The data stem from a study of blood T cell repertoires in COVID-19 (dated by TCRdb to 2018 to 2021). With regard to the full study: Samples covering the acute and convalescent phases of COVID-19 were provided by collaborators in the United States, Italy and Spain. The prospective study material was composed of cDNA or gDNA derived from T cells, B-cell-depleted T cells, or PBMCs. The dataset comprised deeply sampled blood TCRbeta repertoires from subjects exposed to, actively infected with, or recovered from COVID-19. The repertoires were released in a freely available public database intended as a resource for research on the immune response to SARS-CoV-2. The samples were drawn from the first 160 participants of the ongoing ImmuneRACE study and from some 1,300 subjects provided by 6 global collaborators. A de-identified subject ID, COVID-19 status, age in years and sex were almost always included in the sample metadata. Where available, HLA class I and class II types were taken from metadata supplied by the sample provider and were not determined by assay-based typing.

What the study reported, not specific to this receptor: The amount of clinical and demographic metadata varied by source and participant and was provided uncurated.

According to the germline V gene, CDR1 reads MNHEY and CDR2 reads SVGAGI. From the cysteine through the phenylalanine, the CDR3 covers 13 amino acids. The sequence is cut down to CDR3 DNA, 39 bases in frame from base 1. A distance of 12 bases separates the germline ends of V and J, which lose 8 bases and 1 base respectively. Another Seattle source contributed samples from volunteer blood donors who had recovered from COVID-19. Whole blood was collected in K2EDTA tubes by collaborating institutions according to the institutions' own protocols. Collaborator samples were shipped for TCRbeta analysis as frozen whole blood, isolated PBMCs, or DNA extracted from either sample type. TCRbeta CDR3 regions were amplified from genomic DNA by means of the immunoSEQ Assay, a bias-controlled multiplex PCR. The authors' pipeline ran thus. Nucleated cell counts per sample were estimated from amplification of reference gene primers within the assay. To quantify the absolute abundance of each unique TCRbeta CDR3 rearrangement, sequence reads were collapsed and filtered. For each sample, productive Simpson clonality was calculated as the square root of Simpson's diversity index across productive rearrangements. As stored in TCRdb, this immuneACCESS dataset retains in-frame rearrangements with V and J assigned. A fraction of the clones does not appear; measured against another copy, unresolved V genes explain less than half of the discrepancy, and the remainder lacks a known reason. The V and J calls and clone size come from that table; D and trimming were worked out from the DNA. This sample gives around 260,000 clones in total; approximately 83% of them show up just once. The ten top clones hold around a tenth of the sample.

The sample consisted of peripheral blood. The chain is assembled from TRBV6-5 and TRBJ2-7, with the D gene not confidently named. The receptor was derived from a woman in her forties or fifties who had recovered from COVID-19. The CDR3 sequence is CASRVSTSYEQYF. The DNA sequence is TGTGCCAGCCGCGTTAGCACTTCCTACGAGCAGTACTTC.